The entry below gives a single TCR beta chain sequence along with its context. Its antigen is unknown. Per-base qualities were not stored, and no clone one base away is much larger. This entry comes from a study of T cell responses to AZD1222 COVID-19 vaccine (dated by TCRdb to the early 2020s). A note on the overall study: A total of approximately 250 trial participants underwent TCR sequencing, of whom under 220 had received two doses of AZD1222 and around 26 had received two doses of the MenACWY control vaccine. Trial participants were enrolled by age into subgroups of 18-55, 56-69 and 70-plus years, and approximately 150, 30 and 60 TCR-sequenced participants, respectively, were included in these subgroups. The paper as a whole reports these results and caveats: In the small 56-69-year group, the increase in depth fell short of significance, most likely because of low power. Reportedly, almost half of the unique spike-specific TCRs recognized epitopes lying outside the regions that are mutated in the B.1.351 and B.1.1.7 variants. A significant rise in spike-specific TCR breadth and depth was observed after two AZD1222 doses relative to day 0 and relative to MenACWY recipients. Because no samples from the day 14 peak response were available, repertoires could be characterized only after the peak T cell response. CD4 TCRs associated with the vaccine covered the entire spike protein, and the dominant responses were in regions 160-218 and 743-854. Conclusions about previously exposed vaccinees are limited because only six or seven AZD1222 recipients were SARS-CoV-2 seropositive at baseline. Most participants were white British and females outnumbered males, and the authors suggested that clonal diversity may have been underestimated.

The meaning of the sample's time point label: about 28 days (+/-7) after the second vaccine dose. AZD1222 recipients given second doses at about 4 weeks or at about 12 weeks were pooled, since spike-specific TCR depth and breadth were not found to differ between the two schedules. Samples from vaccinated people were obtained from the UK trials COV001 and COV002, which included a single-blind randomized controlled phase 2/3 trial of AZD1222 (ChAdOx1 nCoV-19) in healthy adults. For TCRbeta chain sequencing, PBMC samples from trial participants were taken at day 0 and at day 28 after the second dose. The CDR3 regions of human TCRbeta chains were analyzed by immunosequencing. For the original study's pipeline: Repertoire TCRs were checked for matches against a reference library of SARS-CoV-2-specific TCRs that had been generated using the MIRA antigen-specificity platform. Breadth meant the fraction of unique TCRs that were SARS-CoV-2-associated, whereas depth meant the fraction of total T cells that were SARS-CoV-2-associated. Using the MIRA data, every spike-specific TCR was mapped to the spike region that the TCR reacted to and assigned to either a CD4 or a CD8 class. Log10-transformed breadth and depth values were compared by one-way ANOVA with Sidak's multiple comparisons tests. This immuneACCESS table, as held by TCRdb, lists in-frame sequences with V and J called but not all clones. Of the missing ones, under half trace to an unresolved V gene in checked studies; the others have no known cause. Clone size and the V and J calls come from that table; the DNA yielded D and trimming. The sample table shows roughly 110,000 clones, and more than 70% are seen once. About 6.8% of the sample belongs to the ten largest clones.

The material was peripheral blood, obtained 28 days after the second AZD1222 dose. The source of this sequence is an adult who received the AZD1222 COVID-19 vaccine.

The nucleotides are TGCGCCAGCAGCTTGGCAGGGGTTGGGGGCTACACCTTC. Translated, this gives CASSLAGVGGYTF. The chain is assembled from TRBV5-1 and TRBJ1-2; D gene: possibly TRBD1, on 6 matching bases. The CDR3 sequence holds 13 residues, the cysteine and phenylalanine included. The kept DNA is CDR3 alone, 39 bases in frame from the first base. The germline ends are 11 bases apart after V is trimmed by 0 bases and J by 8 bases. Via the germline V gene, CDR1 is SGHRS and CDR2 YFSETQ. Extended through the reference TRBV5-1 and TRBJ1-2 proteins, this CDR3 yields the full variable domain: KAGVTQTPRYLIKTRGQQVTLSCSPISGHRSVSWYQQTPGQGLQFLFEYFSETQRNKGNFPGRFSGRQFSNSRSEMNVSTLELGDSALYLCASSLAGVGGYTFGSGTRLTVV.